This record concerns one T cell receptor (beta chain) sequence. The target antigen is unknown. Investigators isolated RNA and reverse transcribed it into cDNA to act as the sequencing template. Method: immunoSEQ multiplex PCR; TCRdb's copy keeps in-frame clones and lacks some. The sample holds about 140,000 clones; around 87% are singletons and the top ten take roughly 13%. The sample comes from a study of CD8+ T cells in alopecia areata. As to treatment: oral pan-JAK inhibitor, 5-10 mg twice daily. Researchers picked out CD4+ and CD8+ T cells from PBMCs by sorting. Regarding the study as a whole: Scalp samples also contribute reads from the resident alphabeta T cells found in normal skin.

With 4 bases clipped from V and 6 bases from J, the junction kept 10 bases outside the gene matches. This CDR3 has 14 residues. Germline assignment: CDR1 SGHDT and CDR2 YYEEEE. The sample consisted of CD8+ T cells sorted from blood, taken at week 4, from a patient treated with tofacitinib. This receptor was obtained from a human donor with alopecia areata. V usage is TRBV5-6 and J usage is TRBJ2-7; 7 bases are shared with TRBD2. The CDR3 region has the DNA TGTGCCAGCAGCGACCCGGGACTACCTCCCGAGCAGTACTTC. Encoded protein: CASSDPGLPPEQYF.